The TCR beta chain under discussion was sequenced for a study of T cells after posttransplantation cyclophosphamide. Findings and limits, study-wide: Later blood repertoires were often dominated by clones from the donor CD8+ memory compartment. After PTCy, TRB diversity resembled that of CNI/methotrexate controls. TRB overlap between skin or GI tissue T cells and blood was limited.

V was pared by 3 bases and J by 0 bases, with 9 bases between. The CDR3 spans 15 residues. Germline V gene data show CDR1 as MDHEN and CDR2 as SYDVKM. Profiling relied on immunoSEQ multiplex PCR, and the TCRdb table lists in-frame clones only, not all of them. Reported are around 35,000 clones, none seen only once; the ten largest carry approximately 6.7%. This clone was observed at least ten times. The antigen is unknown. This sequence was found in a woman aged 45-59 years in good health and a related stem cell transplant donor. The V gene is TRBV28, the J gene TRBJ2-1, with D hard to call. The sample consisted of PBMCs. The CDR3, as DNA: TGTGCCAGCAGTTTTTTCGCTAGCTCCTACAATGAGCAGTTCTTC. The encoded protein is CASSFFASSYNEQFF.